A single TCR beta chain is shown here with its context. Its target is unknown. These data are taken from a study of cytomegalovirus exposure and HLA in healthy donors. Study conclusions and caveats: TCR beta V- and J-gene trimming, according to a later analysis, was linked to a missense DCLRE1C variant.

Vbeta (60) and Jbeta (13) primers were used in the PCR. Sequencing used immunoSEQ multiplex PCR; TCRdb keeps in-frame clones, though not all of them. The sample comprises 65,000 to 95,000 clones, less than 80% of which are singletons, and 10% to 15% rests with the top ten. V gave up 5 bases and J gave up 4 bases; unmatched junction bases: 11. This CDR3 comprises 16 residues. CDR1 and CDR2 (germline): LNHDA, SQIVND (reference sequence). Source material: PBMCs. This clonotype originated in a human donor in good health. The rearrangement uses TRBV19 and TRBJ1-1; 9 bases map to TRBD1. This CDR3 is CASSSYAGTGTTEAFF. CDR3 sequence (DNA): TGTGCCAGTAGTTCCTACGCCGGGACAGGGACCACTGAAGCTTTCTTT.